Following are 22 T cell receptor beta chains from one sample sequenced in a study of cytomegalovirus exposure and HLA in healthy donors (dated by TCRdb to the late 2010s). Library construction relied on the immunoSEQ multiplex PCR assay. A mixture of 60 forward primers for TCR Vbeta segments and 13 reverse primers for TCR Jbeta segments was used in the multiplex PCR. TCRdb's version of the immuneACCESS table is confined to in-frame rearrangements and falls short of the full clone set. An unresolved V gene accounts for under half of the shortfall where checked; the remainder is of unknown origin. The sample has approximately 40,000 clones on record, 66% of them singletons. The ten largest clones add up to roughly 18% of the sample. The specimen was PBMCs. All receptors come from a man aged 45-65 years in good health and CMV-seropositive.

The chain couples TRBV11-2 to TRBJ2-3; tentative D call: TRBD2 (6 bases). The CDR3 is 14 amino acids. The germline V gene encodes CDR1 SGHAT and CDR2 FQNNGV. Trimming removed 6 bases from V and 2 bases from J, with 12 bases in between. CDR3 coding DNA: TGTGCCAGCAGGGTTGGAGGGGACACAGATACGCAGTATTTT. This translates into CASRVGGDTDTQYF.

Worth noting for this clone: A junction boundary mismatches the germline segment, possibly from a read error. V and J are TRBV10-2 and TRBJ1-1; possible D gene TRBD1, 5 bases. CDR3 length: 16 amino acids. Per germline, CDR1 WSHSY and CDR2 SAAADI. The CDR3 loop is CASSEYGIGGNTEAFF. The CDR3 DNA is TGCGCTAGCAGTGAGTATGGGATCGGGGGGAACACTGAAGCTTTCTTT.

The chain uses TRBV6-5 and TRBJ2-1; 9 bases line up with TRBD1. From germline, CDR1 is MNHEY and CDR2 SVGAGI. V was clipped by 1 base and J by 7 bases; unmatched bases: 2. This CDR3 has 14 residues. CDR3 bases: TGTGCCAGCAGTTACTGGGACAGGGTAAATGAGCAGTTCTTC. Protein sequence: CASSYWDRVNEQFF.

In DNA form, the CDR3 reads TGCGCCAGCAGCCAACTACAGGGGAATTATGGCTACACCTTC. Protein: CASSQLQGNYGYTF. This chain joins TRBV4-3 and TRBJ1-2; TRBD1 agrees at 7 bases. The V gene end was trimmed by 2 bases and the J gene end by 5 bases; junction bases not matched to a gene: 5. Germline lookup yields CDR1 LGHNA and CDR2 YSLEER. CDR3 length: 14 amino acids.

This clone was counted a few times. This rearrangement joins TRBV6-5 to TRBJ2-7, with 7 bases identical to TRBD1. This CDR3 spans 14 amino acids. V dropped 7 bases and J dropped 3; count of bases not matched to a gene: 9. Germline V CDR1 and CDR2: MNHEY, SVGAGI. CDR3 sequence (DNA): TGTGCCAGCACTAGGGACAGTAGGAACTACGAGCAGTACTTC. Translation gives CASTRDSRNYEQYF.

The chain employs TRBV5-1 and TRBJ2-5; 11 bases fit TRBD2. Germline loops: CDR1 SGHRS, CDR2 YFSETQ. V gave up 4 bases and J gave up 3 bases; unmatched junction bases: 11. The CDR3 consists of 17 residues. The CDR3: CASSPSFSGGAKETQYF. Here the CDR3 DNA reads TGCGCCAGCAGCCCATCCTTTAGCGGGGGGGCCAAAGAGACCCAGTACTTC.

The J gene is TRBJ2-7, the V gene TRBV27, with D uncertain. This CDR3 contains 12 residues. The V end lost 9 bases, the J end lost 0 bases, and 9 bases lay between the germline ends. The germline gives CDR1 MNHEY, CDR2 SMNVEV (reference sequence). The CDR3 is CASAVSSYEQYF. The CDR3 DNA is TGTGCCAGTGCTGTGAGCTCCTACGAGCAGTACTTC.

This clone was counted only a few times. The rearrangement joins TRBV4-1 to TRBJ1-5, with 8 nucleotides matching TRBD1. The CDR3 is 15 residues long. J was trimmed by 6 bases and V by 0 bases; bases with no gene match: 4. Per germline, CDR1 MGHRA and CDR2 YSYEKL. The CDR3 protein is CASSQDRGLSQPQHF. The DNA for the CDR3 is TGCGCCAGCAGCCAAGACAGGGGGCTAAGTCAGCCCCAGCATTTT.

This clone was found once. The V call is TRBV11-2, the J call TRBJ1-6; unclear D gene. Per the germline V gene, CDR1 is SGHAT and CDR2 is FQNNGV. The CDR3 has 16 amino acids. V lost 2 bases to trimming and J lost 10 bases, with 18 bases between them. CDR3 amino acids: CASSLIYPLEGSPLHF. The CDR3 DNA sequence: TGTGCCAGCAGCTTAATTTACCCGCTCGAGGGATCACCCCTCCACTTT.

The chain couples TRBV9 to TRBJ1-1; 7 bases align to TRBD1. The CDR3 extends over 15 amino acids. V shed 4 bases, J shed 1 base, and the junction held 7 bases outside the gene matches. Germline CDR1 is SGDLS and CDR2 is YYNGEE. For the CDR3, the DNA is TGTGCCAGCAGCTCTCAAGGGACAGCGAACACTGAAGCTTTCTTT. Encoded protein: CASSSQGTANTEAFF.

There are a few counts of this clone. The genes are TRBV6-5 and TRBJ1-1; 7 nucleotides line up with TRBD1. V shed 6 bases, J shed 6 bases, and the junction held 4 bases outside the gene matches. Germline V CDR1 and CDR2: MNHEY, SVGAGI. CDR3 length equals 12 residues. The CDR3: CASRTGMAEAFF. The CDR3 DNA is TGTGCCAGCAGGACAGGGATGGCTGAAGCTTTCTTT.

This clone was seen only a few times. This chain connects TRBV10-2 to TRBJ2-5; no clear D gene. This CDR3 region has 15 residues. V was trimmed by 0 bases and J by 6 bases, leaving 14 bases between them. CDR1 is WSHSY, CDR2 SAAADI, per germline. CDR3 DNA sequence: TGCGCCAGCAGTGAGTCGGTAACCCTGGCACAGACCCAGTACTTC. Its translation is CASSESVTLAQTQYF.

The chain employs TRBV5-6 and TRBJ1-5; D is possibly TRBD1 (5 bases). Germline CDR1 SGHDT, CDR2 YYEEEE. V was trimmed by 0 bases and J by 0 bases, leaving 10 bases between them. CDR3 length equals 16 residues. The chain's CDR3 is CASSLAGPFSNQPQHF. The CDR3 nucleotides are TGTGCCAGCAGCTTGGCAGGGCCTTTTAGCAATCAGCCCCAGCATTTT.

The rearrangement joins TRBV28 to TRBJ2-1; the match to TRBD2 covers 15 bases. The CDR3 has 16 residues. After removal of 1 base from V and 8 bases from J, the junction contained 3 bases not matched to a gene. Germline V gives CDR1 MDHEN, CDR2 SYDVKM. The CDR3 loop reads CASSLYGLAGGYEQFF. The CDR3 bases are TGTGCCAGCAGTTTATACGGACTAGCGGGGGGGTATGAGCAGTTCTTC.

The rearrangement joins TRBV7-2 to TRBJ1-3; D remains unclear. Trimming took 0 bases from V and 0 from J, leaving 3 bases between them. The V gene's germline CDR1 is SGHTA and CDR2 FQGNSA. CDR3 length: 14 residues. The CDR3 coding sequence is TGTGCCAGCAGCTTAGCTTACTCTGGAAACACCATATATTTT. It yields the protein CASSLAYSGNTIYF.

V is TRBV4-3 and J is TRBJ1-5; possibly TRBD1 for D (6 bases). Trimming removed 2 bases from V and 5 bases from J, with 13 bases in between. This CDR3 spans 15 amino acids. Germline loops: CDR1 LGHNA, CDR2 YSLEER. The CDR3, as DNA: TGCGCCAGCAGCCAATTAACAGGGTACGATCAGCCCCAGCATTTT. This codes for CASSQLTGYDQPQHF.

Here the CDR3 DNA reads TGTGCCAGCAGATCCTTTGGACAGGAGAACTATGGCTACACCTTC. Its translation: CASRSFGQENYGYTF. The chain carries TRBV2 and TRBJ1-2, with 7 bases identical to TRBD1. The CDR3 is 15 amino acids. The germline gives CDR1 SNHLY, CDR2 FYNNEI. V was pared by 6 bases and J by 2 bases, with 9 bases of the junction left unmatched.

The chain combines TRBV12-5 with TRBJ1-4; 12 nucleotides line up with TRBD1. The germline V gene encodes CDR1 LGHNT and CDR2 FRNRAP. This CDR3 region has 15 residues. V shed 2 bases, J shed 8 bases, and the junction held 3 bases outside the gene matches. CDR3 amino acids: CASGLSGTGGEKLFF. CDR3 coding DNA: TGTGCTAGTGGTTTGAGCGGGACAGGGGGCGAAAAACTGTTTTTT. Looking up the rest from reference TRBV12-5 and TRBJ1-4 gives the full variable domain: DARVTQTPRHKVTEMGQEVTMRCQPILGHNTVFWYRQTMMQGLELLAYFRNRAPLDDSGMPKDRFSAEMPDATLATLKIQPSEPRDSAVYFCASGLSGTGGEKLFFGSGTQLSVL.

DNA of the CDR3: TGTGCCAGCAGTGCTTACAATGAGCAGTTCTTC. Encoded protein: CASSAYNEQFF. The chain combines TRBV2 with TRBJ2-1; D is ambiguous. Trimming left V 4 bases short and J 4 bases short, with 2 bases between. The CDR3 runs 11 residues. The germline gives CDR1 SNHLY, CDR2 FYNNEI.

The genes are TRBV5-1 and TRBJ2-4; 9 positions match TRBD2. With V trimmed by 0 bases and J by 3 bases, 13 bases remained unmatched. Germline V gives CDR1 SGHRS, CDR2 YFSETQ. This CDR3 spans 19 amino acids. The CDR3 bases are TGCGCCAGCAGCTTGGCCGATGGGCGGGGGGGCCTTGGCAAAAACATTCAGTACTTC. Encoded protein: CASSLADGRGGLGKNIQYF.

The gene calls are TRBV4-2 and TRBJ1-6; D not certain. Per germline, CDR1 LGHNA and CDR2 YNFKEQ. Trimming pared 0 bases from V and 13 bases from J, leaving 16 bases between. This CDR3 comprises 15 residues. CDR3 sequence (DNA): TGTGCCAGCAGCCAAGATTACCAGGACTGGACGCCCCTCCACTTT. It yields the protein CASSQDYQDWTPLHF.

The chain couples TRBV7-2 to TRBJ1-2, with TRBD1 identical over 8 bases. CDR1 and CDR2 (germline): SGHTA, FQGNSA. With 5 bases clipped from V and 8 bases from J, the junction kept 7 bases outside the gene matches. The CDR3 runs to 13 residues. The CDR3 DNA follows: TGTGCCAGCAGCCCCCAGACAGGGGTCGGCTACACCTTC. This translates into CASSPQTGVGYTF.